This TCR beta chain was profiled in a study of T cells in localized non-small cell lung cancer. Concerning this clone itself: Its matching antigen is unknown.

Overall study findings and caveats: Uninvolved adjacent lung showed the highest T cell clonality, exceeding tumor.

Some clones are missing from TCRdb's copy, which holds only in-frame ones; the method was immunoSEQ multiplex PCR. The data hold approximately 28,000 clones, with around 92% observed a single time. This sequence was found in a woman aged 35 to 70 with stage III lung adenocarcinoma. The input for sequencing was peripheral blood mononuclear cells, taken before any cancer treatment.

The CDR3 DNA reads TGTGCCAGCAGTGATTGGGGGGTTACAGATACGCAGTATTTT. Translation: CASSDWGVTDTQYF. The V and J genes are TRBV2 and TRBJ2-3; D perhaps matches TRBD2 (6 bases). V was pared by 3 bases and J by 3 bases, with 10 bases between. Germline V gene sequence: CDR1 SNHLY, CDR2 FYNNEI. The CDR3 spans 14 residues.